A single sample is the source of the 28 T cell receptor beta chains below, sequenced in a study of patients and donors after allogeneic stem cell transplantation. TCRdb passed the RT-PCR reads through MiXCR, listing each CDR3 protein once. The data show hundreds of thousands of distinct CDR3 sequences, roughly 16% seen once. The source material was blood, either unsorted or a sorted T cell fraction (not recorded which). The source of these receptors is a human donor who was either an allogeneic HSCT recipient or a stem cell or donor lymphocyte infusion donor (not recorded which). It is not recorded whose cells these are; they may come from a transplant donor.

This clonotype was found a few times. The J gene is TRBJ2-7, the V gene TRBV29-1; 10 positions match TRBD2. The V gene end was trimmed by 7 bases and the J gene end by 6 bases; junction bases not matched to a gene: 18. The CDR3 is made up of 16 amino acids. Per the germline V gene, CDR1 is SQVTM and CDR2 is ANQGSEA. The CDR3 region is CSALVGLLAGESEQYF. The CDR3 nucleotides read TGCAGCGCCCTCGTAGGTTTGCTAGCGGGAGAAAGCGAGCAGTACTTC.

This clonotype came up many times. In DNA form, the CDR3 reads TGTGCCAGCAGTTTGAGGGGGCCATACACAGATACGCAGTATTTT. Amino acids: CASSLRGPYTDTQYF. The rearrangement joins TRBV12-3 or TRBV12-4 to TRBJ2-3; 7 bases match TRBD1. The CDR3 spans 15 residues. Losses at the gene ends were 3 bases for V and 2 bases for J; bases not matched to a gene: 5.

This clonotype was picked up many times. The rearrangement uses TRBV10-3 and TRBJ1-2; D ambiguous. CDR3 size: 15 residues. Trimming pared 11 bases from V and 0 bases from J, leaving 19 bases between. From germline, CDR1 is ENHRY and CDR2 SYGVKD. The CDR3 DNA is TGTGCCGCCTCGATAGATCAGCGTTCTAACTATGGCTACACCTTC. Amino acid sequence: CAASIDQRSNYGYTF.

The V gene is TRBV27, the J gene TRBJ2-7, with D maybe TRBD1 (5 bases). Germline V CDR1 and CDR2: MNHEY, SMNVEV (reference sequence). CDR3 length: 13 residues. V lost 10 bases to trimming and J lost 1 base, with 14 bases between them. The CDR3 region has the DNA TGTGCCACCTGGGGCGGAAGTTCCTACGAGCAGTACTTC. Translating gives CATWGGSSYEQYF.

The chain combines TRBV5-1 with TRBJ2-5; weak D call: TRBD2 (5 bases). CDR1 is SGHRS and CDR2 is YFSETQ in the germline V gene. V gave up 3 bases and J gave up 1 base, with 13 bases separating them. The CDR3 contains 15 residues. CDR3 protein: CASSSERTSQETQYF. The CDR3 DNA is TGCGCCAGCAGCTCGGAAAGGACTTCCCAAGAGACCCAGTACTTC.

The gene calls are TRBV5-1 and TRBJ2-3, with a tentative D call TRBD1 (6 bases). Trimming removed 2 bases at V and 4 bases at J, with 11 bases between. Germline V gene lookup returns CDR1 SGHRS and CDR2 YFSETQ. The CDR3 runs to 14 residues. The CDR3 DNA reads TGCGCCAGCAGCTTACAGGGTGCCGCAGATACGCAGTATTTT. It specifies CASSLQGAADTQYF.

This clonotype has a handful of counts. V gene TRBV7-8 combines with J gene TRBJ1-1; 8 bases align to TRBD1. CDR1 SGHVS and CDR2 FQNEAQ come from the germline V gene. CDR3 size: 14 residues. Losses at the gene ends were 5 bases for V and 3 bases for J; bases not matched to a gene: 5. The CDR3: CASSATGEDTEAFF. CDR3 DNA: TGTGCCAGCAGCGCGACAGGGGAAGACACTGAAGCTTTCTTT. The full variable domain, its missing parts supplied by reference TRBV7-8 and TRBJ1-1, is GAGVSQSPRYKVAKRGQDVALRCDPISGHVSLFWYQQALGQGPEFLTYFQNEAQLDKSGLPSDRFFAERPEGSVSTLKIQRTQQEDSAVYLCASSATGEDTEAFFGQGTRLTVV.

This clonotype was detected only a few times. The rearrangement links TRBV15 to TRBJ1-3; D unclear. V dropped 1 base and J dropped 2 bases, with 6 bases sitting between them. The germline CDR1 and CDR2 sequences are LNHNV and YYDKDF (reference sequence). The CDR3 totals 14 residues. CDR3 amino acids: CATSRGGPGNTIYF. CDR3 DNA: TGTGCCACCAGCAGAGGAGGGCCTGGAAACACCATATATTTT.

This clonotype has more than one count but fewer than ten. V and J are TRBV20-1 and TRBJ2-7; 10 positions match TRBD2. The CDR3 length is 12 residues. Unmatched junction bases numbered 6, after V lost 4 bases and J lost 9 bases. The germline V gene encodes CDR1 DFQATT and CDR2 SNEGSKA (reference sequence). CDR3 region: CSATAGGIGQYF. CDR3 in DNA: TGCAGTGCTACAGCGGGGGGGATAGGGCAGTACTTC.

As to this clonotype: The junction departs from germline at one end; a sequencing error may be responsible. The gene calls are TRBV7-2 and TRBJ2-2; D perhaps matches TRBD2 (5 bases). Germline V lookup: CDR1 SGHTA, CDR2 FQGNSA. The CDR3 has 15 residues. CDR3 sequence reads: CASSYPSRYTGELFF. CDR3 DNA sequence: TGCGCCAGCAGCTACCCTAGCAGATACACCGGGGAGCTGTTTTTT. The full variable domain, rest sourced from reference TRBV7-2 and TRBJ2-2, is GAGVSQSPSNKVTEKGKDVELRCDPISGHTALYWYRQSLGQGLEFLIYFQGNSAPDKSGLPSDRFSAERTGGSVSTLTIQRTQQEDSAVYLCASSYPSRYTGELFFGEGSRLTVL.

The chain has TRBV28 and TRBJ2-7, with a weak D call TRBD1 (5 bases). With 4 bases removed from V and 2 bases from J, the gap between germline ends came to 18 bases. The CDR3 covers 16 residues. Germline V gene data show CDR1 as MDHEN and CDR2 as SYDVKM. CDR3 nucleotides: TGTGCCAGCAGTTCAATGGGATCAGGGCCAGCCTACGAGCAGTACTTC. This sequence encodes CASSSMGSGPAYEQYF.

This clonotype was detected a few times. This chain uses TRBV10-3 with TRBJ2-7; D perhaps matches TRBD2 (5 bases). V was clipped by 3 bases and J by 3 bases, with 9 bases between them. The CDR3 contains 13 residues. Germline CDR1 and CDR2: ENHRY and SYGVKD. The CDR3, as DNA: TGTGCCATCAGTGAAGGCGGGCACTACGAGCAGTACTTC. Amino acid sequence: CAISEGGHYEQYF.

At least ten counts were recorded for this clonotype. The rearrangement links TRBV20-1 to TRBJ1-4; TRBD1 matches 10 bases. V lost 4 bases, J lost 7 bases, and 6 bases stayed unmatched. The germline gives CDR1 DFQATT, CDR2 SNEGSKA (reference sequence). The CDR3 length is 14 residues. The CDR3 protein is CSATPTGGPEKLFF. CDR3 in DNA: TGCAGTGCTACGCCGACAGGGGGCCCTGAAAAACTGTTTTTT.

This clonotype was detected a few times. The genes are TRBV2 and TRBJ1-5; D is unclear. Looked up from germline, CDR1 is SNHLY and CDR2 is FYNNEI. V lost 8 bases and J lost 1, with 12 bases in between. The CDR3 sequence is 14 residues long. The CDR3 loop is CASLSDYSNQPQHF. Here the CDR3 DNA reads TGTGCCAGCCTGTCAGACTACAGCAATCAGCCCCAGCATTTT.

This clonotype was counted a few times. J is TRBJ2-7 and V is TRBV6-5; TRBD1 or TRBD2 may be the D gene (5 bases each). V lost 2 bases, J lost 3 bases, and 8 bases lay in between. Germline CDR1 is MNHEY and CDR2 is SVGAGI. This CDR3 region has 13 residues. The CDR3 region has the DNA TGTGCCAGCAGTTACACAGGAGGCTACGAGCAGTACTTC. The encoded protein is CASSYTGGYEQYF.

The sample holds a few counts of this clonotype. The rearrangement uses TRBV4-3 and TRBJ2-7; D is unresolved. The V end was cut by 0 bases, the J end by 2 bases, with 5 bases between. Germline V gene data show CDR1 as LGHNA and CDR2 as YSLEER. This CDR3 has 13 residues. The CDR3: CASSQDFTYEQYF. CDR3 in DNA: TGCGCCAGCAGCCAAGACTTTACCTACGAGCAGTACTTC.

This rearrangement joins TRBV5-1 to TRBJ2-7; 12 nucleotides agree with TRBD2. This CDR3 is 15 amino acids long. In germline, CDR1 is SGHRS, CDR2 YFSETQ. The J segment lost 5 bases and the V segment lost 4 bases, leaving 7 bases of the junction unmatched. In DNA form, the CDR3 reads TGCGCCAGCAGCCCAGGACTAGCGGGAATCGACGAGCAGTACTTC. It translates to CASSPGLAGIDEQYF.

The chain carries TRBV20-1 and TRBJ2-7; D perhaps matches TRBD2 (6 bases). Deletions cut 0 bases from V and 3 bases from J, with 15 bases between. In germline, CDR1 is DFQATT, CDR2 SNEGSKA (reference sequence). CDR3 length equals 15 residues. The CDR3 DNA reads TGCAGTGCTAGAGAGGTCGGGACTTCTTTCTACGAGCAGTACTTC. Its translation is CSAREVGTSFYEQYF.

The chain couples TRBV28 to TRBJ2-2; D is perhaps TRBD2 (5 bases). V lost 3 bases, J lost 7 bases, and 15 bases lay in between. The germline V gene encodes CDR1 MDHEN and CDR2 SYDVKM. This CDR3 is 15 amino acids long. This CDR3 is CASSLIGIGVGELFF. CDR3 nucleotides: TGTGCCAGCAGTTTGATCGGGATAGGCGTCGGGGAGCTGTTTTTT.

Comment on this clonotype: This may be a read error, as it is one base from a much larger clone. The chain uses TRBV7-9 and TRBJ1-2; D perhaps matches TRBD1 (5 bases). The V end lost 5 bases, the J end lost 3 bases, and 10 bases lay between the germline ends. This CDR3 is built from 13 residues. Germline V lookup: CDR1 SEHNR, CDR2 FQNEAQ (reference sequence). CDR3 sequence: CASSTGTDYGYTF. The CDR3 coding sequence is TGTGCCAGCAGCACCGGGACGGACTATGGCTACACCTTC. The complete variable domain, with remaining parts taken from reference TRBV7-9 and TRBJ1-2, reads DTGVSQNPRHKITKRGQNVTFRCDPISEHNRLYWYRQTLGQGPEFLTYFQNEAQLEKSRLLSDRFSAERPKGSFSTLEIQRTEQGDSAMYLCASSTGTDYGYTFGSGTRLTVV.

This clonotype was observed a handful of times. The CDR3 DNA reads as TGTGCCAGCAGCTTATCGGGGGGAGGTGAAGCTTTCTTT. This gives the protein CASSLSGGGEAFF. The chain recombines TRBV13 with TRBJ1-1; TRBD1 is a possible D gene (5 bases). The germline V gene encodes CDR1 PRHDT and CDR2 FYEKMQ (reference sequence). Trimming left V 2 bases short and J 7 bases short, with 11 bases between. The CDR3 consists of 13 residues.

The V call is TRBV20-1, the J call TRBJ1-2, with 7 bases fitting TRBD1. The CDR3 loop spans 15 amino acids. Germline trimming cut 5 bases from V and 2 bases from J; bases unmatched to any gene: 11. CDR1 is DFQATT, CDR2 SNEGSKA, per germline (reference sequence). The CDR3: CSAFTVTGINYGYTF. CDR3 coding DNA: TGCAGTGCTTTTACGGTGACAGGGATAAACTATGGCTACACCTTC.

This clonotype was seen more than once but under ten times. The chain couples TRBV20-1 to TRBJ1-6; unclear D gene. This CDR3 has 15 amino acids. V lost 0 bases and J 0 bases, leaving 6 bases between the germline ends. Germline CDR1 reads DFQATT; CDR2 reads SNEGSKA (reference sequence). CDR3 sequence reads: CSAREWSSYNSPLHF. CDR3 DNA: TGCAGTGCTAGAGAGTGGAGCTCCTATAATTCACCCCTCCACTTT.

This clonotype showed up just a few times. The chain uses TRBV29-1 and TRBJ2-3, with D unresolved. V lost 5 bases and J lost 0, with 9 bases in between. This CDR3 has 13 amino acids. The germline V gene has CDR1 SQVTM and CDR2 ANQGSEA. CDR3 sequence: CSVLAASTDTQYF. CDR3 nucleotides: TGCAGCGTTCTGGCGGCTAGCACAGATACGCAGTATTTT.

This rearrangement joins TRBV3-1 to TRBJ2-4, with D possibly TRBD1 on 5 matching bases. There are 14 residues in the CDR3. In germline, CDR1 is LGHDT, CDR2 YNNKEL (reference sequence). Trimming shortened V by 6 bases and J by 2 bases, and 11 bases separated the two germline ends. The CDR3 region is CASSLGATKNIQYF. CDR3 coding DNA: TGTGCCAGCAGTCTTGGGGCTACCAAAAACATTCAGTACTTC. Full variable domain (rest looked up from reference TRBV3-1 and TRBJ2-4): DTAVSQTPKYLVTQMGNDKSIKCEQNLGHDTMYWYKQDSKKFLKIMFSYNNKELIINETVPNRFSPKSPDKAHLNLHINSLELGDSAVYFCASSLGATKNIQYFGAGTRLSVL.

In its sample, this clonotype was seen a few times. The rearrangement uses TRBV20-1 and TRBJ2-1; the D is unclear. CDR3 size: 12 residues. V lost 3 bases and J 9 bases, leaving 12 bases between the germline ends. Germline lookup yields CDR1 DFQATT and CDR2 SNEGSKA (reference sequence). In DNA, the CDR3 is TGCAGTGCTAGTCCCCGGTTGAGTGAGCAGTTCTTC. Translated, it gives CSASPRLSEQFF.

This rearrangement joins TRBV5-1 to TRBJ1-1, with a tentative D call TRBD1 (6 bases). The CDR3 has 15 amino acids. V was cut by 4 bases and J by 5 bases, with 18 bases left in between. CDR1 SGHRS and CDR2 YFSETQ come from the germline V gene. The chain's CDR3 is CASSGNTGTGTEAFF. CDR3 nucleotides: TGCGCCAGCAGCGGCAATACAGGGACCGGGACTGAAGCTTTCTTT.

The chain carries TRBV6-1 and TRBJ2-1; 10 positions match TRBD2. Germline-derived CDR1 and CDR2 are MNHNS and SASEGT. The CDR3 totals 14 residues. The V and J ends lost 6 bases and 8 bases, in that order; junction bases with no gene match: 7. The CDR3 DNA sequence: TGTGCCAGCAGCCCGGCGCTAGCGGGAGATGAGCAGTTCTTC. Protein sequence: CASSPALAGDEQFF.